This T cell receptor beta chain was recorded in a study of beta chain features in type 1 diabetes. This clone was detected only a few times. Its target is unknown. Expressed TCRB transcripts were sequenced because the isolated RNA had all been reverse transcribed beforehand. TCRdb's copy holds only in-frame clones and misses some; the assay was immunoSEQ multiplex PCR. The profile shows some 150,000 clones, roughly 9% of them singletons. General observations from the study: Among all four CD4+ subsets, Type 1 diabetes patients had TCRB CDR3s that were moderately but significantly shorter.

V was pared by 3 bases and J by 5 bases, with 13 bases between. Germline values: CDR1 SQVTM, CDR2 ANQGSEA. There are 13 residues in the CDR3. This receptor was taken from a woman in her twenties or thirties with type 1 diabetes. Source material: central memory CD4+ T cells from blood. The rearrangement links TRBV29-1 to TRBJ2-5; a weak D match, TRBD1 (6 bases). CDR3 nucleotides: TGCAGCGTTGACCAGGGGCTAATGGAGACCCAGTACTTC. This sequence encodes CSVDQGLMETQYF. The full variable domain, in which reference TRBV29-1 and TRBJ2-5 provide the parts outside the CDR3, is SAVISQKPSRDICQRGTSLTIQCQVDSQVTMMFWYRQQPGQSLTLIATANQGSEATYESGFVIDKFPISRPNLTFSTLTVSNMSPEDSSIYLCSVDQGLMETQYFGPGTRLLVL.